The 3 T cell receptor beta chains reported below all come from one sample, sequenced in a study of shared clonotypes between healthy human individuals. As defined, naive CD8 cells were CD45RO-negative and positively selected for CCR7, with terminally differentiated effector memory CD45RA+ cells excluded. The table came from immunoSEQ multiplex PCR; TCRdb's copy has only in-frame clones and leaves some out. Of approximately 1.9 million clones listed, around 93% are singletons. The sequenced sample was naive CD8+ T cells from PBMCs. All receptors derive from a young man in good health. Some clones in this sample may be carry-over from other donors' samples.

The chain joins TRBV11-2 to TRBJ2-5, with a possible D match to TRBD1 (6 bases). Germline V gene data show CDR1 as SGHAT and CDR2 as FQNNGV. With 1 base removed from V and 2 bases from J, the gap between germline ends came to 14 bases. The CDR3 length is 16 residues. The CDR3 protein is CASSLGLRQGQETQYF. The CDR3 nucleotides are TGTGCCAGCAGCTTAGGTCTTCGGCAGGGGCAAGAGACCCAGTACTTC. The full variable domain, with the rest looked up from reference TRBV11-2 and TRBJ2-5, is EAGVAQSPRYKIIEKRQSVAFWCNPISGHATLYWYQQILGQGPKLLIQFQNNGVVDDSQLPKDRFSAERLKGVDSTLKIQPAKLEDSAVYLCASSLGLRQGQETQYFGPGTRLLVL.

The chain joins TRBV27 to TRBJ1-2; D remains ambiguous. V lost 4 bases and J lost 3, with 12 bases in between. CDR1 and CDR2 from the germline V gene are MNHEY and SMNVEV (reference sequence). The CDR3 sequence is 14 residues long. The CDR3 nucleotides read TGTGCCAGCAGTTCCGTAACATCTTACTATGGCTACACCTTC. This encodes CASSSVTSYYGYTF.

The CDR3 loop reads CASSLGQGPKYEQYF. CDR3 coding DNA: TGTGCCAGCAGTTTAGGACAGGGCCCTAAGTACGAGCAGTACTTC. The V and J genes are TRBV27 and TRBJ2-7; 8 nucleotides match TRBD1. V was pared by 2 bases and J by 4 bases, with 7 bases of the junction left unmatched. The CDR3 consists of 15 residues. Germline CDR1 MNHEY, CDR2 SMNVEV (reference sequence).